One and the same sample provided the 13 T cell receptor beta chains below, sequenced in a study of T-cell memory formation after mild COVID-19. TCRdb re-analysed the 5' RACE reads in MiXCR, keeping a single row per CDR3 protein. The sample lists hundreds of thousands of distinct CDR3 sequences, 15% to 20% occurring once. Sequenced input: PBMCs or a T cell subset sorted from them (not recorded which). Every receptor here comes from an adult woman who had mild COVID-19 (a few samples of this study predate the infection). Cell type and time point are not known.

In this sample, this clonotype turned up many times. The chain employs TRBV20-1 and TRBJ2-4; D is unclear. Germline V gene sequence: CDR1 DFQATT, CDR2 SNEGSKA (reference sequence). The length of the CDR3 is 13 residues. Trimming pared 5 bases from V and 8 bases from J, leaving 16 bases between. The DNA for the CDR3 is TGCAGTGCTTCCTACACGAACGCGGACATTCAGTACTTC. Its protein is CSASYTNADIQYF.

This clonotype has a count of ten or more. This rearrangement joins TRBV6-2 or TRBV6-3 to TRBJ2-1; the match to TRBD2 covers 11 bases. V was pared by 8 bases and J by 15 bases, with 12 bases of the junction left unmatched. Germline CDR1 is MNHEY and CDR2 is SVGEGT. This CDR3 spans 13 amino acids. DNA of the CDR3: TGTGCCAGCCGCCACCTAGCGGGGGGCGGCGGGTTCTTC. Amino acids: CASRHLAGGGGFF.

The chain uses TRBV11-2 and TRBJ2-5; the D gene is possibly TRBD2 (5 bases). V lost 0 bases, J lost 0 bases, and 11 bases lay in between. The CDR3 is 16 amino acids. Looked up from germline, CDR1 is SGHAT and CDR2 is FQNNGV. The CDR3 coding sequence is TGTGCCAGCAGCTTAGATCCTAGCCTGTACCAAGAGACCCAGTACTTC. It translates to CASSLDPSLYQETQYF. Using reference TRBV11-2 and TRBJ2-5 for the parts outside the CDR3, the full variable domain is EAGVAQSPRYKIIEKRQSVAFWCNPISGHATLYWYQQILGQGPKLLIQFQNNGVVDDSQLPKDRFSAERLKGVDSTLKIQPAKLEDSAVYLCASSLDPSLYQETQYFGPGTRLLVL.

The J gene is TRBJ2-1, the V gene TRBV7-3; 11 bases are a match to TRBD2. Germline CDR1 is SGHTA and CDR2 is FQGTGA. This CDR3 comprises 18 residues. V shed 2 bases and J 7 bases; nucleotides not matched to a gene: 13. Here the CDR3 reads CASSLPLDGTSGSNEQFF. The CDR3 DNA reads as TGTGCCAGCAGCTTACCCCTGGATGGGACTAGCGGCTCTAATGAGCAGTTCTTC. The full variable domain, completed using reference TRBV7-3 and TRBJ2-1, is GAGVSQTPSNKVTEKGKYVELRCDPISGHTALYWYRQSLGQGPEFLIYFQGTGAADDSGLPNDRFFAVRPEGSVSTLKIQRTERGDSAVYLCASSLPLDGTSGSNEQFFGPGTRLTVL.

The CDR3 DNA reads TGCAGTGCTAGAGATTTTCGGTCAGCCGTGAACACTGAAGCTTTCTTT. This translates into CSARDFRSAVNTEAFF. J is TRBJ1-1 and V is TRBV20-1; no clear D. Trimming took off 0 bases at V and 0 bases at J, with 14 bases between the two ends. In germline, CDR1 is DFQATT, CDR2 SNEGSKA (reference sequence). This CDR3 spans 16 amino acids.

The J gene is TRBJ2-7, the V gene TRBV6-1; 11 bases line up with TRBD1. V lost 6 bases to trimming and J lost 4 bases; unmatched junction nucleotides: 2. This CDR3 is 13 amino acids long. Looked up from germline, CDR1 is MNHNS and CDR2 is SASEGT. The CDR3 protein is CASRDRGRYEQYF. The CDR3 region has the DNA TGTGCCAGCAGGGACAGGGGGCGTTACGAGCAGTACTTC.

CDR3 residues: CSARLAGGAYNEQFF. The CDR3 region has the DNA TGCAGTGCTAGGCTAGCGGGAGGAGCCTACAATGAGCAGTTCTTC. The chain recombines TRBV20-1 with TRBJ2-1; 11 positions agree with TRBD2. This CDR3 is built from 15 residues. The ends lost 3 bases at V and 2 bases at J; junction bases unmatched: 3. From germline, CDR1 is DFQATT and CDR2 SNEGSKA (reference sequence).

The V and J genes are TRBV20-1 and TRBJ1-6, with 12 bases lining up with TRBD1. The V gene end was trimmed by 6 bases and the J gene end by 6 bases; junction bases not matched to a gene: 9. This CDR3 spans 16 amino acids. Germline CDR1 DFQATT, CDR2 SNEGSKA (reference sequence). The CDR3 DNA sequence: TGCAGTGCCCCGGGAGGGACAGGGGGCAGTAATTCACCCCTCCACTTT. Its translation is CSAPGGTGGSNSPLHF.

The chain has TRBV28 and TRBJ1-1; weak D call: TRBD1 (6 bases). CDR1 is MDHEN, CDR2 SYDVKM, per germline. This CDR3 is built from 18 residues. Deletions cut 6 bases from V and 1 base from J, with 24 bases between. CDR3 bases: TGTGCCAGCAGATCACTCAAACAGGGTTTAGGCCGGAACACTGAAGCTTTCTTT. Its translation: CASRSLKQGLGRNTEAFF.

This clonotype has just a few counts. The CDR3 DNA sequence: TGTGCCAGCAGCCCTGGTTTTTCTAGCACAGATACGCAGTATTTT. It yields the protein CASSPGFSSTDTQYF. V usage is TRBV5-8 and J usage is TRBJ2-3; D gene ambiguous. V lost 4 bases, J lost 0 bases, and 12 bases lay in between. The CDR3 is 15 residues long. Germline V CDR1 and CDR2: SGHTS, YDEGEE.

The chain links TRBV2 to TRBJ1-1; D is unclear. This CDR3 has 15 residues. Trimming took 3 bases from V and 3 from J, leaving 14 bases between them. Germline V gene sequence: CDR1 SNHLY, CDR2 FYNNEI. The DNA for the CDR3 is TGTGCCAGCAGTGACCGAAAGATCGGGGACACTGAAGCTTTCTTT. This codes for CASSDRKIGDTEAFF.

In its sample, this clonotype was seen many times. V and J are TRBV7-9 and TRBJ2-7; TRBD1 agrees at 11 bases. The CDR3 has 14 residues. Germline loops: CDR1 SEHNR, CDR2 FQNEAQ (reference sequence). V dropped 5 bases and J dropped 4; count of bases not matched to a gene: 4. The CDR3 reads CASSIGQGAYEQYF. The CDR3 DNA is TGTGCCAGCAGCATCGGACAGGGGGCTTACGAGCAGTACTTC.

The CDR3 reads CASSLGQAGGGQEQYF. CDR3 DNA: TGTGCCAGCAGCTTGGGACAGGCCGGGGGGGGTCAAGAGCAGTACTTC. The rearrangement joins TRBV5-4 to TRBJ2-7; 8 positions match TRBD2. Germline lookup yields CDR1 SGHNT and CDR2 YYREEE (reference sequence). The J segment lost 7 bases and the V segment lost 0 bases, leaving 12 bases of the junction unmatched. This CDR3 is built from 16 residues.